The present TCR beta chain was sequenced within a study of Ad26.COV2.S vaccination and SARS-CoV-2 variants. Treatment meaning: roughly 19 received Ad26.COV2.S at low or high dose, single or two shots; 5 received placebo; per-sample allocation not given. After the first vaccine or placebo injection, samples were drawn on day 63. The study used a vaccine consisting of an Ad26 vector that expressed Wuhan-strain SARS-CoV-2 spike. Comment on this clone: Its antigen is not identified.

Sequencing was performed with immunoSEQ multiplex PCR; in TCRdb, only in-frame clones are kept and a portion is missing. Of about 480,000 clones in the sample, roughly nine tenths were seen once. V was pared by 4 bases and J by 7 bases, with 5 bases of the junction left unmatched. Looked up from germline, CDR1 is SGHTA and CDR2 is FQGNSA. This CDR3 spans 16 amino acids. General observations from the study: Post-vaccination spike-specific CD8+ and CD4+ T cell responses reportedly had substantial breadth. Placebo and vaccine recipients had non-spike TCR breadth that was similar. Possibly, TCR breadth and depth analyses underestimated total T cell responses.

The sequencing here drew on peripheral blood, taken in a trial of Ad26.COV2.S vaccine versus placebo. The source of this sequence is a person between 18 and 65 years old who received the Ad26.COV2.S COVID-19 vaccine or a placebo. The gene calls are TRBV7-2 and TRBJ2-2, with 14 bases identical to TRBD2. DNA for the CDR3: TGTGCCAGCAGCTCGGGACTAGCGGGAGTGGTCGGGGAGCTGTTTTTT. Translating it yields CASSSGLAGVVGELFF.